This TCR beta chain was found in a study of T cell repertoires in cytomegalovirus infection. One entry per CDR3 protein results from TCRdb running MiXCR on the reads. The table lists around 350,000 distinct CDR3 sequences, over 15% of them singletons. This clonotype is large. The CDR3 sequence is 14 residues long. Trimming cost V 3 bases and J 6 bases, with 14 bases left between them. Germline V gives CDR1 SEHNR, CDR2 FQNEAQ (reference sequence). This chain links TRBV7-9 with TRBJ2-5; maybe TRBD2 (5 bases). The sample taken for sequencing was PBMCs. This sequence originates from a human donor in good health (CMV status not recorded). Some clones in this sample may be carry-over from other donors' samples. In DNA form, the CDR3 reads TGTGCCAGCAGCTTCGGGGAAGGGAGAAAGACCCAGTACTTC. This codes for CASSFGEGRKTQYF.